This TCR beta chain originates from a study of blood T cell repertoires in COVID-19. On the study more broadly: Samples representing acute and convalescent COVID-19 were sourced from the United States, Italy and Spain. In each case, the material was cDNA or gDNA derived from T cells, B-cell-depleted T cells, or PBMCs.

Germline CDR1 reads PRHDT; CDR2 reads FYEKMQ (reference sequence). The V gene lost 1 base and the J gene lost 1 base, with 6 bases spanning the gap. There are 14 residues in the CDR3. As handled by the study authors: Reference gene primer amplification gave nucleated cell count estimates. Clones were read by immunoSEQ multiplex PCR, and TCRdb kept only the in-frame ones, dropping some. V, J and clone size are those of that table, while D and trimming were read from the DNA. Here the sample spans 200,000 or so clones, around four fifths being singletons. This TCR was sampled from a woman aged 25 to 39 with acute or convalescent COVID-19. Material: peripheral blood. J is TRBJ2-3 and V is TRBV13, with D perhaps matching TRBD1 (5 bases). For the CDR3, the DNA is TGTGCCAGCAGCTTAGCAGGGCGCACAGATACGCAGTATTTT. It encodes CASSLAGRTDTQYF.